This record concerns one T cell receptor (beta chain) sequence. Antigen unknown. CDR3 length: 12 amino acids. Looked up from germline, CDR1 is PRHDT and CDR2 is FYEKMQ (reference sequence). V was shortened by 3 bases and J by 4 bases, with 4 bases between the two germline ends. PCR amplification relied on 60 Vbeta primers (plus 13 Jbeta primers). In the study's own analysis: Later analysis identified 80 million to 85 million unique TCR beta chains, 8.5 million to 13 million shared. Method: immunoSEQ multiplex PCR; TCRdb's copy keeps in-frame clones and lacks some. That table is the source of V, J and clone size, and D and trimming were worked out from the DNA. Of 120,000 or so clones in the sample, approximately 74% were seen once. The sample comes from a study of cytomegalovirus exposure and HLA in healthy donors. Study-wide points: The study designated 150 to 200 TCR beta chains cytomegalovirus-associated. Indistinguishable V segments, including TRBV6-2 and TRBV6-3, were excluded. Per a prior analysis, the majority of TCR beta V segments were productive roughly 87% or roughly 30% of the time.

Sequencing input: PBMCs. The sequence derives from a man aged 35 to 55 in good health and CMV-seropositive. The chain carries TRBV13 and TRBJ1-5; D remains ambiguous. The CDR3 sequence is CASSFPNQPQHF. CDR3 coding DNA: TGTGCCAGCAGCTTCCCAAATCAGCCCCAGCATTTT.